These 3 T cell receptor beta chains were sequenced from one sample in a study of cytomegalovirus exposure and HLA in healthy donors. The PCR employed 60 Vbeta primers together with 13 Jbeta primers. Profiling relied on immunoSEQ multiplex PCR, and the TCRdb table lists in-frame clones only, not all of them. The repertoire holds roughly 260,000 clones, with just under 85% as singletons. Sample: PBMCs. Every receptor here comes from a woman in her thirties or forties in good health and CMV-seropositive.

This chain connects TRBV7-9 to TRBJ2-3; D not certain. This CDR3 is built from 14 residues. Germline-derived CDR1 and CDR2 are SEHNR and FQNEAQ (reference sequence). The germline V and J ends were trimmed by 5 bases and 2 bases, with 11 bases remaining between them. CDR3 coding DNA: TGTGCCAGCAGCGCCTCGAGCCCCACAGATACGCAGTATTTT. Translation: CASSASSPTDTQYF.

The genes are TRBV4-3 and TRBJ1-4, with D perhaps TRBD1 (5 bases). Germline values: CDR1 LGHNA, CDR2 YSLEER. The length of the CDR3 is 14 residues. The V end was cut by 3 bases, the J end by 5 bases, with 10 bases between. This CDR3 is CASSQGPTNEKLFF. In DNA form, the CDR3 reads TGCGCCAGCAGCCAGGGGCCGACGAATGAAAAACTGTTTTTT.

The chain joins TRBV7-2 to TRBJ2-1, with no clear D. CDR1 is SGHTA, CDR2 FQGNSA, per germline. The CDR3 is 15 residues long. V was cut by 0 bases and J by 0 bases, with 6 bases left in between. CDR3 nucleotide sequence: TGTGCCAGCAGCTTAGCGGGCCGCTCCTACAATGAGCAGTTCTTC. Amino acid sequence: CASSLAGRSYNEQFF.